Shown below are 21 T cell receptor beta chains from a single sample sequenced in a study of blood T cell repertoires in COVID-19. Sequencing used immunoSEQ multiplex PCR; TCRdb keeps in-frame clones, though not all of them. The repertoire holds around 230,000 clones, with 80% to 85% as singletons. Sequencing was performed on peripheral blood. These TCRs come from a man in his forties or fifties with acute or convalescent COVID-19.

V usage is TRBV7-2 and J usage is TRBJ2-7, with 10 bases matching TRBD1. The ends lost 5 bases at V and 9 bases at J; junction bases unmatched: 13. The CDR3 has 15 amino acids. Germline-derived CDR1 and CDR2 are SGHTA and FQGNSA. In DNA form, the CDR3 reads TGTGCCAGCAGCGCAGGACAGGGGGGGATGCGTACGCAGTACTTC. Protein: CASSAGQGGMRTQYF. Combining the CDR3 with reference TRBV7-2 and TRBJ2-7 gives the whole variable domain GAGVSQSPSNKVTEKGKDVELRCDPISGHTALYWYRQSLGQGLEFLIYFQGNSAPDKSGLPSDRFSAERTGGSVSTLTIQRTQQEDSAVYLCASSAGQGGMRTQYFGPGTRLTVT.

This chain uses TRBV7-2 with TRBJ2-5, with TRBD2 identical over 8 bases. CDR1 SGHTA and CDR2 FQGNSA come from the germline V gene. After removal of 5 bases from V and 1 base from J, the junction contained 0 bases not matched to a gene. This CDR3 region has 13 residues. CDR3 nucleotide sequence: TGTGCCAGCAGCCGGGAGGGCCAAGAGACCCAGTACTTC. Protein product: CASSREGQETQYF.

This chain connects TRBV7-2 to TRBJ2-7, with TRBD2 matching 8 bases. V lost 7 bases and J lost 0; bases outside the gene matches: 8. CDR1 is SGHTA, CDR2 FQGNSA, per germline. The CDR3 sequence is 15 residues long. As DNA, the CDR3 is TGTGCCAGCAACCAAGCGGGAGCGCTCTCCTACGAGCAGTACTTC. It codes for CASNQAGALSYEQYF.

This chain connects TRBV10-2 to TRBJ1-5; tentative D call: TRBD1 (6 bases). CDR3 length equals 15 residues. Germline values: CDR1 WSHSY, CDR2 SAAADI. V gave up 2 bases and J gave up 3 bases, with 11 bases separating them. CDR3 sequence: CASSEGWGPNQPQHF. The CDR3 DNA is TGCGCCAGCAGTGAGGGATGGGGGCCCAATCAGCCCCAGCATTTT.

This chain joins TRBV5-1 and TRBJ1-1; possible D gene TRBD1, 5 bases. Germline CDR1 SGHRS, CDR2 YFSETQ. The ends were cut back, 4 bases at V and 2 bases at J, with 9 bases in the middle. This CDR3 has 13 amino acids. CDR3 sequence (DNA): TGCGCCAGCAGCAGGGGATCTAACACTGAAGCTTTCTTT. The encoded protein is CASSRGSNTEAFF.

The gene calls are TRBV3-1 (or the pseudogene TRBV3-2) and TRBJ1-1; D not certain. There are 13 residues in the CDR3. Germline lookup yields CDR1 LGHDT and CDR2 YNNKEL (reference sequence). With 1 base removed from V and 1 base from J, the gap between germline ends came to 4 bases. The CDR3 nucleotides are TGTGCCAGCAGCCAAGTTCAGAACACTGAAGCTTTCTTT. It codes for CASSQVQNTEAFF.

The chain combines TRBV7-2 with TRBJ1-6; a possible D gene is TRBD1 (5 bases). This CDR3 spans 14 amino acids. Germline-derived CDR1 and CDR2 are SGHTA and FQGNSA. Trimming removed 0 bases from V and 6 bases from J, with 6 bases in between. The CDR3: CASSLAGANSPLHF. CDR3 coding DNA: TGTGCCAGCAGCTTAGCTGGGGCTAATTCACCCCTCCACTTT.

Only one count was recorded for this clone. The chain couples TRBV3-1 (or the pseudogene TRBV3-2) to TRBJ2-7; 7 nucleotides agree with TRBD1. CDR1 is LGHDT, CDR2 YNNKEL, per germline (reference sequence). V trimming: 2 bases; J trimming: 3 bases; junction bases outside the gene matches: 1. The CDR3 covers 13 residues. CDR3 nucleotide sequence: TGTGCCAGCAGCCAATGGACAGGCTACGAGCAGTACTTC. Its protein is CASSQWTGYEQYF.

The genes are TRBV5-4 and TRBJ1-2; no definite D call. Germline V gene sequence: CDR1 SGHNT, CDR2 YYREEE (reference sequence). The CDR3 has 13 amino acids. V lost 2 bases to trimming and J lost 8 bases, with 13 bases between them. This CDR3 reads CASSFKEPGGYTF. CDR3 bases: TGTGCCAGCAGCTTTAAGGAACCAGGAGGCTACACCTTC.

This chain connects TRBV6-1 to TRBJ2-3, with D perhaps TRBD2 (7 bases). The length of the CDR3 is 15 residues. Trimming took 2 bases from V and 4 from J, leaving 13 bases between them. Germline V gene lookup returns CDR1 MNHNS and CDR2 SASEGT. CDR3 amino acids: CASSEKQGGADTQYF. Written as DNA, the CDR3 is TGTGCCAGCAGTGAAAAACAGGGAGGGGCAGATACGCAGTATTTT.

V and J are TRBV6-5 and TRBJ1-2, with a weak D call TRBD1 (6 bases). Germline CDR1 MNHEY, CDR2 SVGAGI. This CDR3 is built from 14 residues. V was pared by 6 bases and J by 5 bases, with 16 bases between. The CDR3 is CASRDDRIWYGYTF. The CDR3 nucleotides read TGTGCCAGCAGGGATGACAGGATTTGGTATGGCTACACCTTC.

About this clone: Different DNA sequences within this sample yield the same CDR3. DNA of the CDR3: TGTGCCAGTAGTATCGCGGGGTACAATGAGCAGTTCTTC. Protein sequence: CASSIAGYNEQFF. V usage is TRBV19 and J usage is TRBJ2-1; possible D gene TRBD2, 6 bases. This CDR3 comprises 13 residues. The V end was cut by 3 bases, the J end by 4 bases, with 7 bases between. Germline V gene data show CDR1 as LNHDA and CDR2 as SQIVND (reference sequence).

V gene TRBV9 combines with J gene TRBJ2-7; possibly TRBD1 for D (6 bases). Germline V gene lookup returns CDR1 SGDLS and CDR2 YYNGEE. The CDR3 covers 14 residues. Trimming pared 4 bases from V and 3 bases from J, leaving 14 bases between. CDR3 in DNA: TGTGCCAGCAGCTACCAGGACAGCTTCTACGAGCAGTACTTC. Translation gives CASSYQDSFYEQYF.

In its sample, this clone was seen once. The chain links TRBV18 to TRBJ1-6; 8 positions agree with TRBD1. With 1 base clipped from V and 7 bases from J, the junction kept 3 bases outside the gene matches. The CDR3 totals 15 residues. From germline, CDR1 is KGHSH and CDR2 LQKENI. The chain's CDR3 is CASSPQDRENSPLHF. Written as DNA, the CDR3 is TGTGCCAGCTCACCACAGGACAGGGAAAATTCACCCCTCCACTTT.

In this sample, this clone turned up a few times. The DNA for the CDR3 is TGTGCCAGCAGCGTAGCTCTTGGGGACTCCCCCAGCTCCTACAATGAGCAGTTCTTC. This sequence encodes CASSVALGDSPSSYNEQFF. The chain couples TRBV9 to TRBJ2-1; perhaps TRBD2 as D (6 bases). Germline assignment: CDR1 SGDLS and CDR2 YYNGEE. This CDR3 comprises 19 residues. V lost 0 bases and J 0 bases, leaving 19 bases between the germline ends.

The rearrangement links TRBV19 to TRBJ1-4; D unclear. Germline-derived CDR1 and CDR2 are LNHDA and SQIVND (reference sequence). Trimming removed 4 bases at V and 5 bases at J, with 11 bases between. The CDR3 consists of 14 residues. CDR3 protein: CASSKPGLNEKLFF. CDR3 nucleotide sequence: TGTGCCAGTAGTAAGCCCGGGTTGAATGAAAAACTGTTTTTT.

The gene calls are TRBV3-1 (or the pseudogene TRBV3-2) and TRBJ2-1; TRBD2 aligns across 9 bases. V was clipped by 4 bases and J by 2 bases; unmatched bases: 0. Germline V CDR1 and CDR2: LGHDT, YNNKEL (reference sequence). The CDR3 is made up of 14 amino acids. Here the CDR3 reads CASSLAGAYNEQFF. DNA for the CDR3: TGTGCCAGCAGCCTAGCGGGGGCCTACAATGAGCAGTTCTTC.

The chain has TRBV4-2 and TRBJ2-5; TRBD2 matches at 8 bases. V trimming: 5 bases; J trimming: 0 bases; junction bases outside the gene matches: 5. The CDR3 is 15 amino acids. Germline values: CDR1 LGHNA, CDR2 YNFKEQ. The CDR3 region has the DNA TGTGCCAGCAGCAGAAGCGGGAGTTACCAAGAGACCCAGTACTTC. Its translation: CASSRSGSYQETQYF.

This chain uses TRBV4-2 with TRBJ2-3; 14 nucleotides agree with TRBD2. Germline trimming cut 5 bases from V and 0 bases from J; bases unmatched to any gene: 10. This CDR3 has 19 residues. From germline, CDR1 is LGHNA and CDR2 YNFKEQ. The CDR3: CASSEGGLAGVISTDTQYF. CDR3 nucleotides: TGTGCCAGCAGCGAGGGGGGACTAGCGGGAGTGATTAGCACAGATACGCAGTATTTT.

The rearrangement uses TRBV7-8 and TRBJ1-6, with D maybe TRBD1 (5 bases). Trimming pared 4 bases from V and 7 bases from J, leaving 11 bases between. CDR1 SGHVS and CDR2 FQNEAQ come from the germline V gene. The CDR3 runs to 14 residues. The CDR3: CASSWAGINSPLHF. For the CDR3, the DNA is TGTGCCAGCAGCTGGGCAGGGATCAATTCACCCCTCCACTTT.

The gene calls are TRBV6-5 and TRBJ2-3; 9 nucleotides agree with TRBD1. The CDR3 extends over 15 amino acids. Germline trimming cut 6 bases from V and 4 bases from J; bases unmatched to any gene: 8. The V gene's germline CDR1 is MNHEY and CDR2 SVGAGI. The DNA of the CDR3 is TGTGCCAGCAGAAGGGACAGGGTGAACGCAGATACGCAGTATTTT. It encodes CASRRDRVNADTQYF.